This T cell receptor (beta chain) was retrieved from a study of blood T cell repertoires in COVID-19. Study-level background: The United States, Italy and Spain provided the acute and convalescent COVID-19 samples. PBMCs, B-cell-depleted T cells, or T cells provided the cDNA or gDNA that made up the material.

Trimming took 4 bases from V and 3 from J, leaving 12 bases between them. The germline CDR1 and CDR2 sequences are SGHAT and FQNNGV. The CDR3 is made up of 14 amino acids. In the authors' methods: Estimates of nucleated cell counts were drawn from the amplification of reference gene primers. The data were produced by immunoSEQ multiplex PCR, yet TCRdb's version contains in-frame clones alone and is incomplete. V and J calls and clone size are copied from that table; D and trimming were computed from the DNA. The repertoire consists of 30,000 to 35,000 clones, with approximately 86% occurring once and the leading ten covering 60% to 80%.

The origin of this receptor is a man aged 70 or older with acute or convalescent COVID-19. What was sequenced was peripheral blood. The chain joins TRBV11-2 to TRBJ1-1; a possible D gene is TRBD1 (5 bases). The CDR3 DNA follows: TGTGCCAGCAGCTGGAGGGTGGGGGACACTGAAGCTTTCTTT. Translated, it gives CASSWRVGDTEAFF.